This TCR beta chain came from a study of blood T cell repertoires in COVID-19. Here immunoSEQ multiplex PCR was the method, and the copy in TCRdb shows in-frame clones only, minus some. The data show approximately 150,000 clones, with 86% seen just once and approximately 4% held by the top ten. Germline trimming cut 3 bases from V and 2 bases from J; bases unmatched to any gene: 3. CDR3 size: 14 residues. CDR1 MNHEY and CDR2 SMNVEV come from the germline V gene (reference sequence). Sequences were obtained from peripheral blood. The TCR was taken from a woman in her 70s with acute or convalescent COVID-19. The rearrangement joins TRBV27 to TRBJ1-1, with TRBD1 matching 7 bases. CDR3 nucleotides: TGTGCCAGCAGTTTGGCAGGGGGTAACACTGAAGCTTTCTTT. The encoded protein is CASSLAGGNTEAFF.